The T cell receptor beta chain described here comes from a study of control samples from healthy donors and cancer patients. Using immunoSEQ multiplex PCR, the repertoire was profiled, and TCRdb retains in-frame clones only, with some absent. The sample consists of about 410,000 clones, around nine tenths of them appearing once. This CDR3 is built from 18 residues. V lost 1 base to trimming and J lost 3 bases; unmatched junction nucleotides: 15. Germline V lookup: CDR1 SGHKS, CDR2 YYEKEE (reference sequence). This sequence joins TRBV5-5 and TRBJ1-1; the match to TRBD1 covers 7 bases. Material for sequencing was PBMCs. This TCR was sampled from a man between 40 and 49 years old with head and neck cancer. Here the CDR3 reads CASSLTGVSAEGDTEAFF. CDR3 coding DNA: TGTGCCAGCAGCTTGACAGGGGTCTCGGCGGAGGGGGACACTGAAGCTTTCTTT. Together with reference TRBV5-5 and TRBJ1-1, the CDR3 gives the full variable domain: DAGVTQSPTHLIKTRGQQVTLRCSPISGHKSVSWYQQVLGQGPQFIFQYYEKEERGRGNFPDRFSARQFPNYSSELNVNALLLGDSALYLCASSLTGVSAEGDTEAFFGQGTRLTVV.